This entry concerns a single T cell receptor (beta chain). CDR1 is LGHDT, CDR2 YNNKEL, per germline (reference sequence). The CDR3 has 15 amino acids. J lost 7 bases, V lost 5 bases, and 4 bases had no gene match. The data are from a study of blood T cell repertoires in COVID-19. Across the study: Both acute and convalescent COVID-19 samples were obtained from the United States, Italy and Spain.

Per the authors' pipeline: Nucleated cell number was recorded as an estimate derived from reference gene primer amplification. Some clones are missing from TCRdb's copy, which holds only in-frame ones; the method was immunoSEQ multiplex PCR. V and J calls and clone size are copied from that table; D and trimming were computed from the DNA. The table has 120,000 to 150,000 clones, 80% to 90% seen once; the top ten hold around 8%. The sequenced sample was peripheral blood. The chain carries TRBV3-1 (or the pseudogene TRBV3-2) and TRBJ2-1; 14 bases match TRBD2. This receptor was obtained from a woman aged 55-70 years with COVID-19, enrolled during active disease. CDR3 DNA sequence: TGTGCCAGCAGCTCGACTAGCGGGGGGGTAAATGAGCAGTTCTTC. This translates into CASSSTSGGVNEQFF.